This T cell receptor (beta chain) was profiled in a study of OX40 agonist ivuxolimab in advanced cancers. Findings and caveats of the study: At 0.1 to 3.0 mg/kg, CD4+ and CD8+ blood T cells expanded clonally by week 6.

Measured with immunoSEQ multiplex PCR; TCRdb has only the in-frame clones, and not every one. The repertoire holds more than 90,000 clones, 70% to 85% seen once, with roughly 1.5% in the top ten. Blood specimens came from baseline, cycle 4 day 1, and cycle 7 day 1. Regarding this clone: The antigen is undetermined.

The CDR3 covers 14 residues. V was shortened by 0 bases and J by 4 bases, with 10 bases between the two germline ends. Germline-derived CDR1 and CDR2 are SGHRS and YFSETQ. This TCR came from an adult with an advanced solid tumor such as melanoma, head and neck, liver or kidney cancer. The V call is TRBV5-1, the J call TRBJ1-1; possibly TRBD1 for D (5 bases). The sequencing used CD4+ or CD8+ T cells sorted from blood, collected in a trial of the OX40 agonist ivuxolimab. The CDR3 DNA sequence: TGCGCCAGCAGCTTGGTTCCAGGGAGCACTGAAGCTTTCTTT. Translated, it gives CASSLVPGSTEAFF.